The 9 T cell receptor beta chains given below trace back to one sample, sequenced in a study of T cell responses to AZD1222 COVID-19 vaccine (dated by TCRdb to the early 2020s). This specimen's time point label, interpreted: baseline before first vaccination. The protocol used for the library was the immunoSEQ multiplex PCR assay. Imported from immuneACCESS, the table was reduced by TCRdb to in-frame sequences with V and J called. These copies leave out some clones; in studies compared against another copy, an unresolved V gene accounts for under half, and the cause of the remainder is not known. For this sample there are about 110,000 clones; roughly 90% appear just once. The ten largest clones represent roughly 7.8% of the sample. The specimen was peripheral blood, collected on day 0 of AZD1222 vaccination. The receptors originated from an adult in good health.

The chain links TRBV19 to TRBJ2-7; 11 bases are shared with TRBD1. In germline, CDR1 is LNHDA, CDR2 SQIVND (reference sequence). The CDR3 spans 14 residues. After removal of 8 bases from V and 2 bases from J, the junction contained 5 bases not matched to a gene. Here the CDR3 DNA reads TGTGCCAGTTCCGGGACAGGGGGGACCTACGAGCAGTACTTC. Translating gives CASSGTGGTYEQYF.

The chain links TRBV11-1 to TRBJ2-3; D is uncertain. The CDR3 has 12 amino acids. The V gene lost 3 bases and the J gene lost 6 bases, with 7 bases spanning the gap. CDR1 is SGHAT and CDR2 is FQDESV in the germline V gene (reference sequence). The CDR3 coding sequence is TGTGCCAGCAGCTTCTCAGGCGATACGCAGTATTTT. Protein sequence: CASSFSGDTQYF.

This chain joins TRBV12-3 or TRBV12-4 and TRBJ2-3; no firm D call. This CDR3 is 11 amino acids long. The V end was cut by 7 bases, the J end by 9 bases, with 11 bases between. In nucleotides, the CDR3 is TGTGCCAGCATGGAATTCGACACGCAGTATTTT. It translates to CASMEFDTQYF.

The rearrangement links TRBV2 to TRBJ2-1; no reliable D call. The CDR3 totals 12 residues. The V end was cut by 4 bases, the J end by 9 bases, with 10 bases between. Germline-derived CDR1 and CDR2 are SNHLY and FYNNEI. The CDR3, as DNA: TGTGCCAGCAGTGTGTTAGTGACTGAGCAGTTCTTC. It codes for CASSVLVTEQFF.

The chain carries TRBV7-9 and TRBJ2-1, with TRBD2 matching 13 bases. Germline V CDR1 and CDR2: SEHNR, FQNEAQ (reference sequence). With 5 bases clipped from V and 4 bases from J, the junction kept 8 bases outside the gene matches. The CDR3 is 17 residues long. The CDR3 DNA reads as TGTGCCAGCAGCCCCTCGGGGACTAGCGGGATTTACAATGAGCAGTTCTTC. This gives the protein CASSPSGTSGIYNEQFF.

The chain combines TRBV9 with TRBJ2-7; D remains unclear. Trimming pared 3 bases from V and 6 bases from J, leaving 13 bases between. The CDR3 totals 13 residues. Germline V gene lookup returns CDR1 SGDLS and CDR2 YYNGEE. In DNA form, the CDR3 reads TGTGCCAGCAGCGCCGGGCCCAAGGGCGAGCAGTACTTC. It specifies CASSAGPKGEQYF.

V usage is TRBV30 and J usage is TRBJ2-3, with D perhaps TRBD1 (6 bases). The CDR3 consists of 15 residues. Trimming stripped 0 bases from V and 1 base from J, with 11 bases between. Germline-derived CDR1 and CDR2 are GTSNPN and SVGIG (reference sequence). The CDR3 region is CAWSVGAGGTDTQYF. CDR3 nucleotides: TGTGCCTGGAGTGTAGGGGCAGGGGGCACAGATACGCAGTATTTT.

The chain joins TRBV7-9 to TRBJ2-5; 11 bases map to TRBD2. The V and J ends lost 3 bases and 3 bases, in that order; junction bases with no gene match: 3. The CDR3 length is 15 residues. Germline V gives CDR1 SEHNR, CDR2 FQNEAQ (reference sequence). Here the CDR3 reads CASSFLAGGKETQYF. CDR3 DNA sequence: TGTGCCAGCAGCTTTTTAGCGGGGGGGAAAGAGACCCAGTACTTC.

The chain combines TRBV7-2 with TRBJ1-2; the D is unclear. Trimming pared 2 bases from V and 7 bases from J, leaving 17 bases between. In germline, CDR1 is SGHTA, CDR2 FQGNSA. This CDR3 comprises 15 residues. The CDR3 DNA reads TGTGCCAGCAGCTTAATAGTGGGGAGGGATAGTGGCTACACCTTC. It specifies CASSLIVGRDSGYTF.